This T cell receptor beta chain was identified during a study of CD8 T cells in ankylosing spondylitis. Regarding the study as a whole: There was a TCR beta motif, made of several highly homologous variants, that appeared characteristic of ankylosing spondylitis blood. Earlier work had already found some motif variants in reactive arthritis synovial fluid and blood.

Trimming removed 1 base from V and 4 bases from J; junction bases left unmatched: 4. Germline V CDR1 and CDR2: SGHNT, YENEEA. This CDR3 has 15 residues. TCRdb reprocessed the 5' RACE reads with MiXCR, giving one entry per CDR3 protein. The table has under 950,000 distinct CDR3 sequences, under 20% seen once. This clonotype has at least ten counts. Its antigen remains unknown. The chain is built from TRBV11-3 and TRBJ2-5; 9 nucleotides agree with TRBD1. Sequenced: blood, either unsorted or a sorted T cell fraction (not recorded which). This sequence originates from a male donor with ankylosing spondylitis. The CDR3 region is CASSLGDREGETQYF. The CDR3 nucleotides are TGTGCCAGCAGCTTAGGGGACAGGGAGGGAGAGACCCAGTACTTC.